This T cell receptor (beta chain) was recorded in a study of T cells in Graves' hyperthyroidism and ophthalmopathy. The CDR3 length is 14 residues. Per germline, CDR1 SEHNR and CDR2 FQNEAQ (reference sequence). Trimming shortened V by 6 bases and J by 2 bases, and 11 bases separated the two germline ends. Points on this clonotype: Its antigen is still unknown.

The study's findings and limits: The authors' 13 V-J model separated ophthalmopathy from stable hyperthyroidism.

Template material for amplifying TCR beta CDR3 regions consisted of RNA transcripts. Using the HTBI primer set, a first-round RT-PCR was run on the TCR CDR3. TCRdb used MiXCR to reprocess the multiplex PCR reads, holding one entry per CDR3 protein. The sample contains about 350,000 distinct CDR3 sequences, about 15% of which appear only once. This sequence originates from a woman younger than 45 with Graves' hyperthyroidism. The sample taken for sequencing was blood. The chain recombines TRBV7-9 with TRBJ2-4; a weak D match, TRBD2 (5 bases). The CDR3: CASSGSGTKNIQYF. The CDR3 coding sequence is TGTGCCAGCAGTGGGAGTGGAACCAAAAACATTCAGTACTTC.